This T cell receptor (beta chain) originates from a study of CD8 T cells in Susac syndrome. This CDR3 contains 13 residues. The V gene's germline CDR1 is SQVTM and CDR2 ANQGSEA. The V gene lost 6 bases and the J gene lost 0 bases, with 11 bases spanning the gap. RNA in amounts of roughly 0.5 to 1 ug was reverse transcribed with random hexamers. TCRdb reanalysed the immunoSEQ multiplex PCR reads using MiXCR and keeps one entry per CDR3 protein. The data hold 150,000 to 200,000 distinct CDR3 sequences, with approximately 96% observed a single time. The sample was CD4+ T cells from PBMCs. This receptor was taken from a human donor with multiple sclerosis. The chain joins TRBV29-1 to TRBJ1-2; D is uncertain. CDR3 residues: CSVAGFANYGYTF. In DNA, the CDR3 is TGCAGCGTCGCGGGCTTTGCTAACTATGGCTACACCTTC. The full variable domain, its missing parts supplied by reference TRBV29-1 and TRBJ1-2, is SAVISQKPSRDICQRGTSLTIQCQVDSQVTMMFWYRQQPGQSLTLIATANQGSEATYESGFVIDKFPISRPNLTFSTLTVSNMSPEDSSIYLCSVAGFANYGYTFGSGTRLTVV.